The rows below give T cell receptor beta chains drawn from one sample of a study of cytomegalovirus exposure and HLA in healthy donors. Sequenced by immunoSEQ multiplex PCR; TCRdb stores in-frame clones only, minus some. Of around 140,000 clones listed, 60% to 85% are singletons. The sequencing input was PBMCs. These TCRs come from a woman under 30 in good health and CMV-seronegative. CDR3s include the opening cysteine and the closing phenylalanine or tryptophan. Each record gives: D gene, V gene, J gene, clone size, CDR3 DNA, CDR3 protein. D genes are given only for firm matches. Some rows mark clone size as missing; the rest say once, few, many or name a class of expanded clone.

d_gene: NA; v_gene: TRBV5-1; j_gene: TRBJ2-5; abundance: NA; CDR3nt: TGCGCCAGCAGCTTGGAAGTAGTCAAAGAGACCCAGTACTTC; CDR3aa: CASSLEVVKETQYF
d_gene: NA; v_gene: TRBV5-6; j_gene: TRBJ1-5; abundance: NA; CDR3nt: TGTGCCAGCAGCCGGAGAGGGAATCAGCCCCAGCATTTT; CDR3aa: CASSRRGNQPQHF
d_gene: NA; v_gene: TRBV11-2; j_gene: TRBJ2-5; abundance: NA; CDR3nt: TGTGCCAGCAGCTACCAAGGGGGTGTTGGGACCCAGTACTTC; CDR3aa: CASSYQGGVGTQYF
d_gene: NA; v_gene: TRBV30; j_gene: TRBJ2-1; abundance: NA; CDR3nt: TGTGCCTGGAGCCCGAACTCGGGGAATGAGCAGTTCTTC; CDR3aa: CAWSPNSGNEQFF
d_gene: TRBD1; v_gene: TRBV19; j_gene: TRBJ1-1; abundance: NA; CDR3nt: TGTGCCAGTAGTTACGGGACAGGGGGACTGAACACTGAAGCTTTCTTT; CDR3aa: CASSYGTGGLNTEAFF
d_gene: TRBD2; v_gene: TRBV2; j_gene: TRBJ2-7; abundance: NA; CDR3nt: TGTGCCAGCAGTGGACGGAGCGGGAGGGACGCCTACGAGCAGTACTTC; CDR3aa: CASSGRSGRDAYEQYF
d_gene: NA; v_gene: TRBV4-1; j_gene: TRBJ1-3; abundance: NA; CDR3nt: TGCGCCAGCAGCCCGACCGGGACTTTGGACACCATATATTTT; CDR3aa: CASSPTGTLDTIYF
d_gene: NA; v_gene: TRBV11-2; j_gene: TRBJ2-7; abundance: NA; CDR3nt: TGTGCCAGCAGCTTAAGCTCCGGACATCTCTCCTACGAGCAGTACTTC; CDR3aa: CASSLSSGHLSYEQYF
d_gene: TRBD2; v_gene: TRBV5-6; j_gene: TRBJ2-1; abundance: NA; CDR3nt: TGTGCCAGCAGCTTGAGTCCCGGGGGGAGGGTAAATGAGCAGTTCTTC; CDR3aa: CASSLSPGGRVNEQFF
d_gene: NA; v_gene: TRBV30; j_gene: TRBJ2-2; abundance: NA; CDR3nt: TGTGCCTGGAGTGTAGCAGGGACAAACACCGGGGAGCTGTTTTTT; CDR3aa: CAWSVAGTNTGELFF
d_gene: TRBD2; v_gene: TRBV7-2; j_gene: TRBJ2-7; abundance: NA; CDR3nt: TGTGCCAGCAGCTCGCGGACTAGCGGGAGTGGAGAGCAGTACTTC; CDR3aa: CASSSRTSGSGEQYF
d_gene: TRBD2; v_gene: TRBV6-5; j_gene: TRBJ2-1; abundance: NA; CDR3nt: TGTGCCAGCAGTTACTTCGGACTAGCGCCCCACCATGAGCAGTTCTTC; CDR3aa: CASSYFGLAPHHEQFF
d_gene: TRBD1; v_gene: TRBV18; j_gene: TRBJ1-1; abundance: few; CDR3nt: TGTGCCAGCTCACCCGGGACAGGGGGCGCCGGTTCTGAAGCTTTCTTT; CDR3aa: CASSPGTGGAGSEAFF
d_gene: NA; v_gene: TRBV19; j_gene: TRBJ1-1; abundance: NA; CDR3nt: TGTGCCAGTAGCATGGGACGGGGGAGCACTGAAGCTTTCTTT; CDR3aa: CASSMGRGSTEAFF
d_gene: NA; v_gene: TRBV5-4; j_gene: TRBJ2-7; abundance: NA; CDR3nt: TGTGCCAGCAGCCGGTCTCCGTCCTACGAGCAGTACTTC; CDR3aa: CASSRSPSYEQYF
d_gene: NA; v_gene: TRBV5-1; j_gene: TRBJ1-1; abundance: NA; CDR3nt: TGCGCCAGCAGCTTCGCTTCCCGGGGAAACACTGAAGCTTTCTTT; CDR3aa: CASSFASRGNTEAFF
d_gene: NA; v_gene: TRBV7-7; j_gene: TRBJ2-5; abundance: NA; CDR3nt: TGTGCCAGCAGCTTATCAGAAACTCCAGAAGCACCAGGGGAGACCCAGTACTTC; CDR3aa: CASSLSETPEAPGETQYF
d_gene: NA; v_gene: TRBV28; j_gene: TRBJ2-7; abundance: NA; CDR3nt: TGTGCCAGCAGTTTACAGGGTCGAACCGAGCAGTACTTC; CDR3aa: CASSLQGRTEQYF
d_gene: NA; v_gene: TRBV2; j_gene: TRBJ1-2; abundance: NA; CDR3nt: TGTGCCAGCAGTGTTGGAGCAGGACTTAACTATGGCTACACCTTC; CDR3aa: CASSVGAGLNYGYTF
d_gene: NA; v_gene: TRBV27; j_gene: TRBJ1-1; abundance: NA; CDR3nt: TGTGCCAGCAGTAGAGAGGGTACGCTCGACGCGGACACTGAAGCTTTCTTT; CDR3aa: CASSREGTLDADTEAFF
d_gene: NA; v_gene: TRBV7-2; j_gene: TRBJ2-7; abundance: NA; CDR3nt: TGTGCCAGCAGCACGCCGGGTCGTGGCGGTGCGCAGTACTTC; CDR3aa: CASSTPGRGGAQYF
d_gene: TRBD2; v_gene: TRBV27; j_gene: TRBJ2-1; abundance: few; CDR3nt: TGTGCCAGCAGTTCAAGCGGGAGGGTCGATCTGTACAATGAGCAGTTCTTC; CDR3aa: CASSSSGRVDLYNEQFF
d_gene: NA; v_gene: TRBV5-1; j_gene: TRBJ2-1; abundance: NA; CDR3nt: TGCGCCAGCAGCTTAACTGAGCGGCAGAGCTCCTACAATGAGCAGTTCTTC; CDR3aa: CASSLTERQSSYNEQFF
d_gene: NA; v_gene: TRBV27; j_gene: TRBJ1-2; abundance: NA; CDR3nt: TGTGCCAGCAGTTTAGGGCAGACCTATGGCTACACCTTC; CDR3aa: CASSLGQTYGYTF
d_gene: TRBD1; v_gene: TRBV7-6; j_gene: TRBJ2-3; abundance: NA; CDR3nt: TGTGCCAGCAGCTTAGACAAACAGGGGTATACGCAGTATTTT; CDR3aa: CASSLDKQGYTQYF
d_gene: TRBD1; v_gene: TRBV30; j_gene: TRBJ1-1; abundance: NA; CDR3nt: TGTGCCTGGGGACAGGGCTTGACTGAAGCTTTCTTT; CDR3aa: CAWGQGLTEAFF
d_gene: NA; v_gene: TRBV6-5; j_gene: TRBJ2-7; abundance: NA; CDR3nt: TGTGCCAGCAGCCGGACAGTATGGAACGAGCAGTACTTC; CDR3aa: CASSRTVWNEQYF